This section outlines one T cell receptor (beta chain) sequence together with its context. Its binding antigen is unknown. One base away there is no much larger clone; base qualities are not given. Taken from cysteine to phenylalanine, the CDR3 has 14 residues. Kept here is only the CDR3 DNA, which spans 42 bases and is read in frame from base 1. Ends trimmed: V by 3 bases, J by 1 base; bases unmatched to a gene: 3. Via the germline V gene, CDR1 is SGHAT and CDR2 FQNNGV. TCRbeta CDR3 regions were amplified from genomic DNA by means of the immunoSEQ Assay, a bias-controlled multiplex PCR. As for the original processing: The number of nucleated cells in each sample was estimated by amplification of reference gene primers within the assay. To quantify the absolute abundance of each unique TCRbeta CDR3 rearrangement, sequence reads were collapsed and filtered. For each sample, productive Simpson clonality was calculated as the square root of Simpson's diversity index over productive rearrangements. TCRdb re-hosts the immuneACCESS table, in-frame sequences only. Its copies lack some clones; in the studies checked, an unresolved V gene accounts for under half of them, and the cause for the rest is not known. V and J calls and clone size are copied from that table; D and trimming were computed from the DNA. The sample profile shows around 100,000 clones; around nine tenths of them were found once. Roughly 8.4% of the sample is held by the ten biggest clonotypes.

The data derive from a study of blood T cell repertoires in COVID-19 (dated by TCRdb to the early 2020s). General notes on the study: Samples covering the acute and convalescent phases of COVID-19 were provided by collaborators in the United States, Italy and Spain. Where available, HLA class I and class II types were obtained from metadata supplied by the sample provider rather than from assay-based typing. Subjects who had been exposed to COVID-19, were actively infected with it, or had recovered from it provided the deeply sampled blood TCRbeta repertoires that made up the dataset. The repertoires were released in a freely available public database meant as a resource for research on the immune response to SARS-CoV-2. The material from the prospective study consisted of cDNA or gDNA derived from T cells, B-cell-depleted T cells, or PBMCs. The samples were drawn from two sources: the first 160 participants of the ongoing ImmuneRACE study, and fewer than 1,500 subjects contributed by 6 global collaborators. Nearly every sample came with metadata listing a de-identified subject ID, COVID-19 status, age in years and sex.

A second Seattle source provided samples from volunteer blood donors who had recovered from COVID-19. Each collaborating institution followed its own protocols to collect whole blood in K2EDTA tubes. For TCRbeta analysis, collaborators shipped samples in one of three forms: frozen whole blood, isolated PBMCs, or DNA extracted from either of those sample types. The full study reports these points: The quantity of clinical and demographic metadata differed by source and by participant and was supplied without curation.

The source of this sequence is a woman between 65 and 79 years old who had recovered from COVID-19. Sequencing was performed on peripheral blood. The sequence joins TRBV11-2 to TRBJ2-7; 7 of the junction bases match TRBD1. Here the CDR3 is given as CASSFDRDSYEQYF. In nucleotides, the sequence is TGTGCCAGCAGCTTTGACAGGGATTCCTACGAGCAGTACTTC. With all but the CDR3 taken from the reference TRBV11-2 and TRBJ2-7 genes, the full variable domain is: EAGVAQSPRYKIIEKRQSVAFWCNPISGHATLYWYQQILGQGPKLLIQFQNNGVVDDSQLPKDRFSAERLKGVDSTLKIQPAKLEDSAVYLCASSFDRDSYEQYFGPGTRLTVT.